This T cell receptor beta chain originates from a study of identical twins. Whole-study results and caveats: Surplus twin overlap in beta out-of-frame sequences was less pronounced.

In TCRdb, the 5' RACE reads were re-called with MiXCR into one record per CDR3 protein. The sample holds about 570,000 distinct CDR3 sequences, around 9.6% seen once. In the case of this clonotype: Its antigen is unidentified.

These data are also associated with another study on yellow fever vaccine responses in identical twins.

Source material: PBMCs. The clonotype comes from a woman aged 18 to 35 in good health.

CDR3 in amino acids: CASSPGKPYNEQFF. The CDR3 bases are TGTGCCAGCAGCCCGGGTAAGCCGTACAATGAGCAGTTCTTC. The chain combines TRBV11-3 with TRBJ2-1; D not certain. V was pared by 5 bases and J by 4 bases, with 12 bases between. Looked up from germline, CDR1 is SGHNT and CDR2 is YENEEA. This CDR3 has 14 residues.